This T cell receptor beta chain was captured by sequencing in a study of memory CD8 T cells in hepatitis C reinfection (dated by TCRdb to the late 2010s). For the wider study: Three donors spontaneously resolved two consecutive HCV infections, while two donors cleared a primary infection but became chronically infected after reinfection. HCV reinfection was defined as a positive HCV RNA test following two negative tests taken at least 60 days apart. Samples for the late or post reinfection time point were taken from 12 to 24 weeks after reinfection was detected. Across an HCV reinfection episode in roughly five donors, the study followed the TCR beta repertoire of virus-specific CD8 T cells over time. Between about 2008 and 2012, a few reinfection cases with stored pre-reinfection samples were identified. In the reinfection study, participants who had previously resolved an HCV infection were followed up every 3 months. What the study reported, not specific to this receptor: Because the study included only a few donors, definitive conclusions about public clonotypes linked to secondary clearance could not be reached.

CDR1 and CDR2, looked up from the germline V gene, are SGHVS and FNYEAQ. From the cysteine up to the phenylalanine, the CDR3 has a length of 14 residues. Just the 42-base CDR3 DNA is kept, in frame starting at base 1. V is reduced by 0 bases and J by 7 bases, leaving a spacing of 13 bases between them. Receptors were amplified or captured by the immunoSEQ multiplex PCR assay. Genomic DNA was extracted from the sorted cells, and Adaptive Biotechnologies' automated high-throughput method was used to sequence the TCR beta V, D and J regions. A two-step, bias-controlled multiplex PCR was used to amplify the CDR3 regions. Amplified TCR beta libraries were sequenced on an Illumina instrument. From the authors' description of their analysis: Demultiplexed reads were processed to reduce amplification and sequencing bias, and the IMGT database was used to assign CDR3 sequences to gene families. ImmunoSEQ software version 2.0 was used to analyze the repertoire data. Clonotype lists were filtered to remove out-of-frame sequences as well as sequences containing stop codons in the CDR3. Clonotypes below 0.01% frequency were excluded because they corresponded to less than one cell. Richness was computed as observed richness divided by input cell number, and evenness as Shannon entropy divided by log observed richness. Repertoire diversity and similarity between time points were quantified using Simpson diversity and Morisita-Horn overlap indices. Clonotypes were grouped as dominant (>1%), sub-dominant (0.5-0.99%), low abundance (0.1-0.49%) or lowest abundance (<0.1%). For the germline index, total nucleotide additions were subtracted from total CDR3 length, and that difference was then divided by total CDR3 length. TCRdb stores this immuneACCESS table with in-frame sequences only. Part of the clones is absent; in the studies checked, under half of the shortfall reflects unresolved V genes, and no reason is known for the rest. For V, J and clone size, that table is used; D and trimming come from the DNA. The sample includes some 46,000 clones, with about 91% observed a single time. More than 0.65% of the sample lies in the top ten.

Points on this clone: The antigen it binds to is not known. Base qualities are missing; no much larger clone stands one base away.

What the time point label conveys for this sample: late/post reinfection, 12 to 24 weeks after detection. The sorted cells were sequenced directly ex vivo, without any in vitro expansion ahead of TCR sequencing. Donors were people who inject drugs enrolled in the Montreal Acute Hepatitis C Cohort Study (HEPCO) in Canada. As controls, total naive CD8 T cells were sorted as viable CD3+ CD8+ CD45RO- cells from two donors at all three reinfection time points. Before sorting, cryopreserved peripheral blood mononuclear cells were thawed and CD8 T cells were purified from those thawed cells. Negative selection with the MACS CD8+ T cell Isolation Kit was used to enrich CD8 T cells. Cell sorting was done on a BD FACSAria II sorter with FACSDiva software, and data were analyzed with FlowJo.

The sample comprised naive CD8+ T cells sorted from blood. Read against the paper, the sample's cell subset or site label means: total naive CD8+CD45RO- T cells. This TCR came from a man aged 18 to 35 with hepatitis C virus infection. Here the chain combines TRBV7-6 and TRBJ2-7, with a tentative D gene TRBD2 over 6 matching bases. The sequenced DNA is TGTGCCAGCAGCTTAGCGTCCGACGGGAGAGAGCAGTACTTC. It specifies CASSLASDGREQYF.